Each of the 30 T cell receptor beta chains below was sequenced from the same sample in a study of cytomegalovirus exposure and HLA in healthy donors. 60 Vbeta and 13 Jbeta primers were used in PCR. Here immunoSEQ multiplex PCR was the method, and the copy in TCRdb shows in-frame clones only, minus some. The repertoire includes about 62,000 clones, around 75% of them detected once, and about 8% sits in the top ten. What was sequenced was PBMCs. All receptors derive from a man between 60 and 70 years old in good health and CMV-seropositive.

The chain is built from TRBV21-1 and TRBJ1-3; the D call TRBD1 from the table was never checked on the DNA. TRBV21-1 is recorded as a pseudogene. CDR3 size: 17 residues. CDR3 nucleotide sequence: TGTGCCAGCAGCAAACCTTACAGGGGCCCTCCTGGAAACACCATATATTTT. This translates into CASSKPYRGPPGNTIYF.

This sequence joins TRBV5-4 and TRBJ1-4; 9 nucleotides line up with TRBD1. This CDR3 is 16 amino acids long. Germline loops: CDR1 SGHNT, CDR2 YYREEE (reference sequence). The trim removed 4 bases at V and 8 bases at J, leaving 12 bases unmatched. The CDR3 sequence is CASSPGMGQGNEKLFF. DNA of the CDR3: TGTGCCAGCAGCCCTGGGATGGGACAGGGTAACGAAAAACTGTTTTTT.

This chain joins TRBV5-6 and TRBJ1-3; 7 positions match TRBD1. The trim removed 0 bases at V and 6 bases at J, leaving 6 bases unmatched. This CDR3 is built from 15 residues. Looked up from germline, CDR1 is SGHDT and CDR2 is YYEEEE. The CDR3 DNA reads TGTGCCAGCAGCTTGGGGCCGGGACAGTTAAACACCATATATTTT. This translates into CASSLGPGQLNTIYF.

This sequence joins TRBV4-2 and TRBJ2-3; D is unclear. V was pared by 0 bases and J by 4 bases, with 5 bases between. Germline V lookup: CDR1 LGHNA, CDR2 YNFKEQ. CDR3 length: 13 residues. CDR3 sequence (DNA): TGTGCCAGCAGCCAAGAACCGGCAGATACGCAGTATTTT. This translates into CASSQEPADTQYF.

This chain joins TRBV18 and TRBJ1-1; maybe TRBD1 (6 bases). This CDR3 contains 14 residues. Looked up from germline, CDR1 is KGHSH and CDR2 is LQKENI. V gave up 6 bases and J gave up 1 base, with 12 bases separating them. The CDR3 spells CASSRQGSNTEAFF. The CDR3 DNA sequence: TGTGCCAGCTCTCGCCAGGGGTCGAACACTGAAGCTTTCTTT.

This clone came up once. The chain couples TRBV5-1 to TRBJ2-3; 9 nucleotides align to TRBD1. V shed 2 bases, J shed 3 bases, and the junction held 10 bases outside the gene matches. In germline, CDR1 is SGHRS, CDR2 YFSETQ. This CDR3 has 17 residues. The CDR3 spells CASSFSPGQGGTDTQYF. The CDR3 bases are TGCGCCAGCAGCTTCTCCCCGGGACAGGGTGGTACAGATACGCAGTATTTT.

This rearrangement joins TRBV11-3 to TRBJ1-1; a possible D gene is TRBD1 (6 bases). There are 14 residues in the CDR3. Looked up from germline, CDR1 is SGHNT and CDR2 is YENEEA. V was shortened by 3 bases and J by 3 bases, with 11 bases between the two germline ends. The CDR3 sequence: CASSLKTGYTEAFF. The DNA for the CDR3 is TGTGCCAGCAGCTTGAAAACAGGGTACACTGAAGCTTTCTTT.

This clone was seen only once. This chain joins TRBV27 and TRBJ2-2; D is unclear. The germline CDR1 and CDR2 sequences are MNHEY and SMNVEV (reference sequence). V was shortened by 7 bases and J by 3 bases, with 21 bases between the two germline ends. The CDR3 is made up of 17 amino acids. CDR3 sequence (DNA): TGTGCCAGCACCTCCCGGTTGACAAATCGGTACACCGGGGAGCTGTTTTTT. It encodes CASTSRLTNRYTGELFF.

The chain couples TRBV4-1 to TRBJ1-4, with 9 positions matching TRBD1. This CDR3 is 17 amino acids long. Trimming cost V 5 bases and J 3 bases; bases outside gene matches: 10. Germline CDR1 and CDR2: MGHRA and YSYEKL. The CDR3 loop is CASSWGTGSTSNEKLFF. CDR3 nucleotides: TGCGCCAGCAGCTGGGGGACAGGGAGTACGTCTAATGAAAAACTGTTTTTT.

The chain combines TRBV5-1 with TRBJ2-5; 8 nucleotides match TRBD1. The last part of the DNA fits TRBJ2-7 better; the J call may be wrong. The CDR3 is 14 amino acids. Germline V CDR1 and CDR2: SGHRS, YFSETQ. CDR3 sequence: CASSLMSGGHEQYF. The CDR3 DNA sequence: TGCGCCAGCAGCTTGATGTCAGGGGGCCACGAGCAGTACTTC.

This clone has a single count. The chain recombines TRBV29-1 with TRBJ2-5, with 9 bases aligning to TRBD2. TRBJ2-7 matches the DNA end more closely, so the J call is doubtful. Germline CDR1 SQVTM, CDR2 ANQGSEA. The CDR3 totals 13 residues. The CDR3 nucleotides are TGCAGCGTTCGGGAGACTAGCGGATACGAGCAGTACTTC. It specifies CSVRETSGYEQYF.

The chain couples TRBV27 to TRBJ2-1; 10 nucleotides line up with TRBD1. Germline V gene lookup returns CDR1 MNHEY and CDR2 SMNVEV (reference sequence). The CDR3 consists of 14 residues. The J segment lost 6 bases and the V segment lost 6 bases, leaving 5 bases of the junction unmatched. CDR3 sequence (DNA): TGTGCCAGCAGGGGACAGGGGTCCCGCAATGAGCAGTTCTTC. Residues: CASRGQGSRNEQFF.

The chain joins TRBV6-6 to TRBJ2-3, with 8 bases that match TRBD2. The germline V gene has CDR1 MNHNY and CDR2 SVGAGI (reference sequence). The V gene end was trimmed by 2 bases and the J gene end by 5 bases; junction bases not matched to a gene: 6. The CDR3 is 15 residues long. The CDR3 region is CASSYPGGGGDTQYF. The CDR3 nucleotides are TGTGCCAGCAGTTACCCGGGAGGGGGGGGAGATACGCAGTATTTT.

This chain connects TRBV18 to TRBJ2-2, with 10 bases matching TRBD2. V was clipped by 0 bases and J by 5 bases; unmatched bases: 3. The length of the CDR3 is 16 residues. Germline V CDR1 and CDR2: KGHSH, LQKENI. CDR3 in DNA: TGTGCCAGCTCACCACCGGGACTAGCGAGTACCGGGGAGCTGTTTTTT. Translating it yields CASSPPGLASTGELFF.

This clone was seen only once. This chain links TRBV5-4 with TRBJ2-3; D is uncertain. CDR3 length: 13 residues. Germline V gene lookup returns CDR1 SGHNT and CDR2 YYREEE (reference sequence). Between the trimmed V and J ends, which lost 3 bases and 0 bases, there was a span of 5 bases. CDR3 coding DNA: TGTGCCAGCAGCTATTCTAGCACAGATACGCAGTATTTT. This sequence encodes CASSYSSTDTQYF. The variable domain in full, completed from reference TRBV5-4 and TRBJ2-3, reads ETGVTQSPTHLIKTRGQQVTLRCSSQSGHNTVSWYQQALGQGPQFIFQYYREEENGRGNFPPRFSGLQFPNYSSELNVNALELDDSALYLCASSYSSTDTQYFGPGTRLTVL.

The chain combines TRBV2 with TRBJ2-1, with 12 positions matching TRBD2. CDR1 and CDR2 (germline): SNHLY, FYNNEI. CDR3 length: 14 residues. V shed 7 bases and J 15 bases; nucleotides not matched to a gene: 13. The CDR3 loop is CASTRLAGVQGMFF. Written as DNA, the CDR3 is TGTGCCAGCACGCGACTAGCGGGGGTTCAGGGGATGTTCTTC.

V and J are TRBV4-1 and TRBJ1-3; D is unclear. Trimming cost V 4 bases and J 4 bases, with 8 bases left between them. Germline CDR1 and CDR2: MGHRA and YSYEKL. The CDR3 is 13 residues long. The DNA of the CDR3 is TGCGCCAGCAGCCCGAGCTTGGGAAACACCATATATTTT. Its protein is CASSPSLGNTIYF.

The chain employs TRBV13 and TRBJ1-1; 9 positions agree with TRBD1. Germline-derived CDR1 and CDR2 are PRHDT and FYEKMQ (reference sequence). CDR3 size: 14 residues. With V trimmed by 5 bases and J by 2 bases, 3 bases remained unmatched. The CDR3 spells CASSRQGGNTEAFF. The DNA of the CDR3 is TGTGCCAGCAGCCGACAGGGGGGAAACACTGAAGCTTTCTTT.

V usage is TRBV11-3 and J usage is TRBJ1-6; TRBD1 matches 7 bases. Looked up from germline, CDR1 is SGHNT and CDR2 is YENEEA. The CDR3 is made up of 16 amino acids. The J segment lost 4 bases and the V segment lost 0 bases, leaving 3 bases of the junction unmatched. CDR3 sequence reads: CASSLERGQYNSPLHF. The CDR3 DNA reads TGTGCCAGCAGCTTAGAGAGGGGACAGTATAATTCACCCCTCCACTTT. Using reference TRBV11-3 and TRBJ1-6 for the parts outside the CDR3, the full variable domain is EAGVVQSPRYKIIEKKQPVAFWCNPISGHNTLYWYLQNLGQGPELLIRYENEEAVDDSQLPKDRFSAERLKGVDSTLKIQPAELGDSAVYLCASSLERGQYNSPLHFGNGTRLTVT.

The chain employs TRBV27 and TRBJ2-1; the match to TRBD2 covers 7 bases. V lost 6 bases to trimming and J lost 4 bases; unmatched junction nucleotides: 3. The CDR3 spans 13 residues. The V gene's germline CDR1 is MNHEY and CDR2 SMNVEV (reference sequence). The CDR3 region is CASRGSGYNEQFF. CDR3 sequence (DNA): TGTGCCAGCAGGGGTAGCGGGTACAATGAGCAGTTCTTC.

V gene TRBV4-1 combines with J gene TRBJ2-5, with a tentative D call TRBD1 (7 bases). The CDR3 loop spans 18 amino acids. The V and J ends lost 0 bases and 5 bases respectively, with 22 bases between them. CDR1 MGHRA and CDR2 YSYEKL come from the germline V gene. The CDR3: CASSQDTKSGGGRETQYF. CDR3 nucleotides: TGCGCCAGCAGCCAAGATACGAAGTCTGGAGGGGGCAGGGAGACCCAGTACTTC.

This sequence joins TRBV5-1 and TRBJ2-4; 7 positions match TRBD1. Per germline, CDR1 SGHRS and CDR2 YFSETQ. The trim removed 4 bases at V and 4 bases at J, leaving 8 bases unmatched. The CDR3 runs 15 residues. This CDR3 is CASSPRDRVKNIQYF. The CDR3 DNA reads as TGCGCCAGCAGCCCCCGGGACAGAGTAAAAAACATTCAGTACTTC.

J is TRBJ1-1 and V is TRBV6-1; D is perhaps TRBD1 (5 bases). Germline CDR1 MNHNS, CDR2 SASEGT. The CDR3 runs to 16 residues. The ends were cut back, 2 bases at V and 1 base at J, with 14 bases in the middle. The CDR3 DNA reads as TGTGCCAGCAGTGAATTTAATGGGGGGAGGAACACTGAAGCTTTCTTT. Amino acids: CASSEFNGGRNTEAFF.

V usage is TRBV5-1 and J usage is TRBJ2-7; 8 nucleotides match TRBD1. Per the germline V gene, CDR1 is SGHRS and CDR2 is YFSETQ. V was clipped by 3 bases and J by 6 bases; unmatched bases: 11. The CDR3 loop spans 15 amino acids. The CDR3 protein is CASSSRQGSDGEQYF. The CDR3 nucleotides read TGCGCCAGCAGCTCCCGACAGGGGTCGGATGGCGAGCAGTACTTC.

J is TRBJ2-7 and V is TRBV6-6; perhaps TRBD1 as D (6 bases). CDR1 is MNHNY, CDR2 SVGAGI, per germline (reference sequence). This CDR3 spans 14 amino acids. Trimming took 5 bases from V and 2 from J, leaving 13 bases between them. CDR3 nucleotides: TGTGCCAGCAGTCCCTGGACAGTAGCCTACGAGCAGTACTTC. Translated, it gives CASSPWTVAYEQYF.

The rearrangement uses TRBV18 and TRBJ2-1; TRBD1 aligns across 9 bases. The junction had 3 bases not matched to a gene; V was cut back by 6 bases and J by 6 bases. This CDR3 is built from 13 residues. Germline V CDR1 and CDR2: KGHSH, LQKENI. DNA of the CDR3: TGTGCCAGCTCCCCGGGACAGGGCAATGAGCAGTTCTTC. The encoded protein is CASSPGQGNEQFF.

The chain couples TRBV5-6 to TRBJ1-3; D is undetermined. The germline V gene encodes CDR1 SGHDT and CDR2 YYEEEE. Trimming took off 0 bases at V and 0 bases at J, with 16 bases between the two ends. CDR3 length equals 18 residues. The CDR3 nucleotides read TGTGCCAGCAGCTTGGTAGGCCAGGCCTTCTTCTCTGGAAACACCATATATTTT. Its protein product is CASSLVGQAFFSGNTIYF.

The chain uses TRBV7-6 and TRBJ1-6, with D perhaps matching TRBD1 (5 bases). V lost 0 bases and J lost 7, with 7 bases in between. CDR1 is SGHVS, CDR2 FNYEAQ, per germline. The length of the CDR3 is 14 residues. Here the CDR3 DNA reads TGTGCCAGCAGCTTAGCGTACAGGAATTCACCCCTCCACTTT. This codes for CASSLAYRNSPLHF.

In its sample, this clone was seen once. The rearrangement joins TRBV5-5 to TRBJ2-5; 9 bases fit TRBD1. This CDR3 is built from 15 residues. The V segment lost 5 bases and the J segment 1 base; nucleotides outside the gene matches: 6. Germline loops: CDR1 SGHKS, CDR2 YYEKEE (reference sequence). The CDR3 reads CASSRTGAPQETQYF. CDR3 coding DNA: TGTGCCAGCAGTAGGACAGGGGCGCCCCAAGAGACCCAGTACTTC.

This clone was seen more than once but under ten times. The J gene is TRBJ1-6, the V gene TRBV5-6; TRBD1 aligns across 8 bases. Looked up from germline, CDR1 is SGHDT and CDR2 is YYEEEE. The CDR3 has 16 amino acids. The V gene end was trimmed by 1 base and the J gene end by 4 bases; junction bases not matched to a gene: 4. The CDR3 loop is CASSLRGTGYNSPLHF. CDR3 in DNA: TGTGCCAGCAGCTTGAGGGGGACAGGTTATAATTCACCCCTCCACTTT.